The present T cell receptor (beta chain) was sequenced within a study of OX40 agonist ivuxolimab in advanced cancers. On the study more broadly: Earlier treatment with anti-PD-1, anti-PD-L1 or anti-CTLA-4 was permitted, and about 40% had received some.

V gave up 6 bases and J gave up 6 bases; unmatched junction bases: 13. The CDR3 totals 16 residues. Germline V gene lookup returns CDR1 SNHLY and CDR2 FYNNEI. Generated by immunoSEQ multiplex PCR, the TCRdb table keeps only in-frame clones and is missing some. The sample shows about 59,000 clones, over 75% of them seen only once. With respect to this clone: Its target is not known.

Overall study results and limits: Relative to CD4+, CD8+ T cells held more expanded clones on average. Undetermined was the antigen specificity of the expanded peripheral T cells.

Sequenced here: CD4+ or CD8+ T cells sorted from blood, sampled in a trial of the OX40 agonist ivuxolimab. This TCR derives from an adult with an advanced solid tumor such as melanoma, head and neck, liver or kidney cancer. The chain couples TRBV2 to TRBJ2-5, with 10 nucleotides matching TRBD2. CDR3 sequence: CASRLGSGRAVKTQYF. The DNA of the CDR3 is TGTGCCAGCAGGCTGGGGAGCGGGAGGGCCGTCAAGACCCAGTACTTC.